This TCR beta chain was observed in a study of CD8+CD57+ T cells in acquired aplastic anemia. Whole-study context: Roughly 3.1 ug was the average amount of DNA from sorted CD4+ and CD8+ cells.

In this sample, this clonotype turned up a few times. Template material for TCR beta VDJ and CDR3 profiling consisted of genomic DNA. One entry per CDR3 protein, called by TCRdb with MiXCR from the reads. The sample consists of about 150,000 distinct CDR3 sequences, roughly half of them appearing once. Sequenced patients had shown CD8+CD57+ cell expansion by flow cytometry. The source of this sequence is a human donor with aplastic anemia. The source material was sorted CD4+, CD8+, or CD8+CD57+ T cells (not recorded which) from PBMCs.

CDR3 DNA sequence: TGCAGTGCTAGGGACAGGGACAACTATGGCTACACCTTC. Translated, it gives CSARDRDNYGYTF. J is TRBJ1-2 and V is TRBV20-1; 8 bases are shared with TRBD1. The CDR3 contains 13 residues. V lost 3 bases, J lost 2 bases, and 2 bases stayed unmatched. Germline CDR1 reads DFQATT; CDR2 reads SNEGSKA (reference sequence).